This T cell receptor (beta chain) was identified during a study of OX40 agonist ivuxolimab in advanced cancers. Findings and caveats of the study: Clonal expansion among partial responders at 0.1-3.0 mg/kg ranked near the lowest.

Regarding this clone: The antigen is unknown.

Only in-frame clones appear in the TCRdb table, and some are missing; sequencing was by immunoSEQ multiplex PCR. The data contain over 100,000 clones, roughly 91% of them singletons. The germline V and J ends were trimmed by 0 bases and 1 base, with 12 bases remaining between them. The CDR3 is 16 amino acids. Looked up from germline, CDR1 is SGHNT and CDR2 is YYREEE (reference sequence). V gene TRBV5-4 combines with J gene TRBJ2-3; D is perhaps TRBD2 (6 bases). This receptor was taken from an adult with an advanced solid tumor such as melanoma, head and neck, liver or kidney cancer. This specimen was CD4+ or CD8+ T cells sorted from blood, taken in a trial of the OX40 agonist ivuxolimab. CDR3 in amino acids: CASSLGTTRRTDTQYF. The CDR3 DNA is TGTGCCAGCAGCTTGGGGACTACACGGCGCACAGATACGCAGTATTTT.